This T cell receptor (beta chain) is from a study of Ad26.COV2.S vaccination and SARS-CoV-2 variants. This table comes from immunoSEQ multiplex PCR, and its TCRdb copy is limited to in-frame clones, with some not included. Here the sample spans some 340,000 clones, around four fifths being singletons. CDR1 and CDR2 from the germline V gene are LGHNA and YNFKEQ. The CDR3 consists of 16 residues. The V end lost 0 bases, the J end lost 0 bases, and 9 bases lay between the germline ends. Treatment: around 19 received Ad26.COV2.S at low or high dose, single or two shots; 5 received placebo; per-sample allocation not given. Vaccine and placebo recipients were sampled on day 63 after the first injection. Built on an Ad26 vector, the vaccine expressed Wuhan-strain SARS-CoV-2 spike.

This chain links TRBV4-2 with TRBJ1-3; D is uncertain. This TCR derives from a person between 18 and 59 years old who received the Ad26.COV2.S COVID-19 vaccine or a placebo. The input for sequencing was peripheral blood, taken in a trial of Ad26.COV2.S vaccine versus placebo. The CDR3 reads CASSQDRTDSGNTIYF. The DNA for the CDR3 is TGTGCCAGCAGCCAAGATCGAACTGACTCTGGAAACACCATATATTTT.